This TCR beta chain derives from a study of blood T cell repertoires in COVID-19. Looking at the study overall: PBMCs, B-cell-depleted T cells, or T cells were the source of the cDNA or gDNA that made up the material.

Profiled with immunoSEQ multiplex PCR; TCRdb holds only in-frame clones, not every one. The sample lists some 170,000 clones; roughly four fifths were seen once. V lost 4 bases to trimming and J lost 5 bases, with 15 bases between them. Germline values: CDR1 SGHRS, CDR2 YFSETQ. This CDR3 contains 14 residues. Sequencing was performed on peripheral blood. The gene calls are TRBV5-1 and TRBJ2-5; maybe TRBD2 (5 bases). The clonotype originates from a man aged 55 to 70 with active or convalescent COVID-19. The DNA for the CDR3 is TGCGCCAGCAGCGCCTACCCGGGGTGGGAGACCCAGTACTTC. Its protein product is CASSAYPGWETQYF.